The source of this TCR beta chain is a study of Tregs in tolerant kidney transplant recipients. General study results and limits: Some patients' samples used different primers over time, so nucleotide sequences weren't comparable. The small number of patients limits these findings pending further validation. In tolerant patients, donor-specific Tregs outgrew total Tregs, suggesting antigen-driven expansion.

Clones were read by immunoSEQ multiplex PCR, and TCRdb kept only the in-frame ones, dropping some. The data show about 50,000 clones, about nine tenths seen once. Concerning this clone: No antigen is known for it.

Related graft donors supplied nonmyeloablative bone marrow transplants, and mixed chimerism was transient. Thawed PBMCs were FACS-sorted into unstimulated CD4+CD25+CD127- regulatory T cells, CD4+CD25- non-regulatory cells, CD4 and CD8 cells. The germline gives CDR1 SGHNT, CDR2 YENEEA. Trimming cost V 4 bases and J 2 bases; bases outside gene matches: 10. The CDR3 is 16 amino acids. The sequencing used CD8+ T cells from blood (PBMCs), collected 12 months after the transplant. The chain has TRBV11-3 and TRBJ2-7; 8 bases align to TRBD1. The TCR comes from a human patient who received a combined kidney and bone marrow transplant. Some T cells may be provided by the graft donor. This chain's CDR3 is CASSSGQGPPTYEQYF. The CDR3 region has the DNA TGTGCCAGCAGCTCAGGACAGGGCCCACCTACCTACGAGCAGTACTTC.